These 7 T cell receptor beta chains share one sample of origin, sequenced in a study of blood T cell repertoires in COVID-19. The protocol was immunoSEQ multiplex PCR, while the TCRdb copy is restricted to in-frame clones and leaves out a portion. The sample consists of approximately 90,000 clones, 81% of them appearing once. The sequencing input was peripheral blood. The receptors were sampled from a man aged 55 to 69 with acute or convalescent COVID-19.

This sequence joins TRBV11-2 and TRBJ2-3; 14 nucleotides agree with TRBD2. Trimming removed 4 bases from V and 4 bases from J; junction bases left unmatched: 4. Germline CDR1 is SGHAT and CDR2 is FQNNGV. The CDR3 contains 16 residues. CDR3 nucleotides: TGTGCCAGCAGCTGGTGGACTAGCGGGAGGTCAGATACGCAGTATTTT. Its protein is CASSWWTSGRSDTQYF.

The chain has TRBV19 and TRBJ1-1; unclear D gene. This CDR3 contains 15 residues. CDR1 and CDR2 from the germline V gene are LNHDA and SQIVND (reference sequence). Trimming removed 4 bases from V and 0 bases from J, with 12 bases in between. The CDR3 sequence: CASSKPGFMNTEAFF. CDR3 sequence (DNA): TGTGCCAGTAGTAAGCCGGGGTTTATGAACACTGAAGCTTTCTTT.

CDR3: CASSDREQFF. The CDR3 bases are TGTGCCAGCAGTGACAGGGAACAGTTCTTC. V is TRBV6-2 or TRBV6-3 and J is TRBJ2-1, with 7 positions matching TRBD1. J gave up 13 bases and V 5 bases, and 2 bases lay outside the gene matches. The CDR3 runs 10 residues. CDR1 is MNHEY, CDR2 SVGEGT, per germline.

The chain links TRBV5-6 to TRBJ2-5; TRBD1 agrees at 8 bases. The V gene end was trimmed by 3 bases and the J gene end by 5 bases; junction bases not matched to a gene: 9. The CDR3 length is 15 residues. The germline V gene has CDR1 SGHDT and CDR2 YYEEEE. The CDR3 region has the DNA TGTGCCAGCAGCTGGAGGACAGGGAATTCGGAGACCCAGTACTTC. Translating gives CASSWRTGNSETQYF. Variable domain in full (rest from reference TRBV5-6 and TRBJ2-5): DAGVTQSPTHLIKTRGQQVTLRCSPKSGHDTVSWYQQALGQGPQFIFQYYEEEERQRGNFPDRFSGHQFPNYSSELNVNALLLGDSALYLCASSWRTGNSETQYFGPGTRLLVL.

This chain uses TRBV3-1 (or the pseudogene TRBV3-2) with TRBJ1-4; 7 bases are a match to TRBD1. Germline V gene lookup returns CDR1 LGHDT and CDR2 YNNKEL (reference sequence). V shed 5 bases, J shed 7 bases, and the junction held 7 bases outside the gene matches. This CDR3 is 14 amino acids long. This CDR3 reads CASSAHRGFEKLFF. CDR3 coding DNA: TGTGCCAGCAGCGCCCACAGGGGCTTTGAAAAACTGTTTTTT.

This chain connects TRBV5-1 to TRBJ1-1; 9 bases agree with TRBD1. V shed 4 bases and J 7 bases; nucleotides not matched to a gene: 14. The V gene's germline CDR1 is SGHRS and CDR2 YFSETQ. This CDR3 is 16 amino acids long. This chain's CDR3 is CASSREGQGPQGEAFF. The CDR3 DNA reads TGCGCCAGCAGCAGAGAGGGACAGGGACCTCAGGGTGAAGCTTTCTTT. Full variable domain (missing parts from reference TRBV5-1 and TRBJ1-1): KAGVTQTPRYLIKTRGQQVTLSCSPISGHRSVSWYQQTPGQGLQFLFEYFSETQRNKGNFPGRFSGRQFSNSRSEMNVSTLELGDSALYLCASSREGQGPQGEAFFGQGTRLTVV.

This chain connects TRBV6-5 to TRBJ2-1; D may be TRBD1 (5 bases). CDR1 MNHEY and CDR2 SVGAGI come from the germline V gene. This CDR3 has 14 amino acids. Trimming took off 3 bases at V and 5 bases at J, with 11 bases between the two ends. CDR3 sequence: CASSYQGQHNEQFF. The CDR3 bases are TGTGCCAGCAGTTATCAGGGTCAGCACAATGAGCAGTTCTTC.